The 9 T cell receptor beta chains given below trace back to one sample, sequenced in a study of T cell repertoires in cytomegalovirus infection (dated by TCRdb to the late 2010s). Sequencing took place on an Illumina HiSeq 1500. TCRdb trimmed public reads at Q25 via fastp, called clones via MiXCR and kept in-frame beta chains. Each record represents a unique CDR3 protein, reported with the most common genes and DNA among its rows. The sample table holds about 890,000 distinct CDR3 sequences, of which less than 40% were seen once. More than 13% of the sample comes from the top ten. The label giving this sample's treatment or condition can be read as: in vitro stimulation with specific CMV peptide epitopes to enrich CMV-specific T cells. These receptors' targets are unknown. The material sequenced was cultured CD8+ T cells from PBMCs, taken from culture after CMV antigen stimulation. The origin of the receptors is a human donor in good health (CMV status not recorded). Some clones in this sample may be carry-over from other donors' samples.

This chain links TRBV12-5 with TRBJ1-1; D not certain. CDR3 length: 15 residues. CDR1 and CDR2 from the germline V gene are LGHNT and FRNRAP. The V end lost 0 bases, the J end lost 2 bases, and 10 bases lay between the germline ends. The DNA for the CDR3 is TGTGCTAGTGGTTTGGTACTAGGACTAAACACTGAAGCTTTCTTT. Its protein product is CASGLVLGLNTEAFF.

The V and J genes are TRBV6-1 and TRBJ1-1; a weak D match, TRBD1 (5 bases). The germline gives CDR1 MNHNS, CDR2 SASEGT. This CDR3 comprises 10 residues. CDR3 in amino acids: CVIDSTEAFF. The CDR3 bases are TGTGTTATTGACAGCACTGAAGCTTTCTTT.

This rearrangement joins TRBV24-1 to TRBJ1-5, with D uncertain. In germline, CDR1 is KGHDR, CDR2 SFDVKD. V lost 2 bases and J 4 bases, leaving 8 bases between the germline ends. CDR3 length: 14 residues. CDR3 nucleotide sequence: TGTGCCACCAGTGATTATACAAGGAATCAGCCCCAGCATTTT. Translated, it gives CATSDYTRNQPQHF.

This clonotype was recorded many times. CDR3 coding DNA: TGTGCCAGCAACCACGTCCCCGGGAACACCGGGGAGCTGTTTTTT. This translates into CASNHVPGNTGELFF. The J gene is TRBJ2-2, the V gene TRBV6-5; D gene uncertain. The CDR3 sequence is 15 residues long. The ends were cut back, 7 bases at V and 1 base at J, with 13 bases in the middle. Per the germline V gene, CDR1 is MNHEY and CDR2 is SVGAGI.

V and J are TRBV6-6 and TRBJ1-2; the D is unclear. CDR3 length: 12 amino acids. Germline assignment: CDR1 MNHNY and CDR2 SVGAGI (reference sequence). Trimming took 7 bases from V and 4 from J, leaving 10 bases between them. The CDR3 loop reads CASNSGIYGYTF. CDR3 DNA: TGTGCCAGCAATAGCGGAATCTATGGCTACACCTTC.

V and J are TRBV13 and TRBJ2-2, with 8 bases aligning to TRBD2. The CDR3 has 19 residues. CDR1 is PRHDT, CDR2 FYEKMQ, per germline (reference sequence). V lost 5 bases and J lost 2; bases outside the gene matches: 16. CDR3 protein: CASSRPPIAGRLNTGELFF. CDR3 coding DNA: TGTGCCAGCAGCCGCCCGCCAATAGCGGGGCGCTTAAACACCGGGGAGCTGTTTTTT.

Turning to this clonotype: This may be a read error: a much more frequent sequence differs by one nucleotide. The J gene is TRBJ2-3, the V gene TRBV7-2; D is ambiguous. The CDR3 sequence is 15 residues long. CDR1 is SGHTA and CDR2 is FQGNSA in the germline V gene. V gave up 1 base and J gave up 5 bases, with 13 bases separating them. CDR3 sequence reads: CASSLGSRAGDTQYF. CDR3 DNA: TGTGCCAGCAGCTTAGGGTCTAGGGCAGGAGATACGCAGTATTTT.

The chain recombines TRBV6-6 with TRBJ1-1; tentatively, D is TRBD1 (6 bases). Trimming left V 5 bases short and J 3 bases short, with 13 bases between. The CDR3 extends over 14 amino acids. Germline lookup yields CDR1 MNHNY and CDR2 SVGAGI (reference sequence). The CDR3 here is CASSAEGGHTEAFF. The DNA for the CDR3 is TGTGCCAGCAGTGCGGAGGGGGGTCACACTGAAGCTTTCTTT.

This chain uses TRBV4-3 with TRBJ1-2; tentatively, D is TRBD1 (6 bases). Germline lookup yields CDR1 LGHNA and CDR2 YSLEER. Trimming shortened V by 0 bases and J by 1 base, and 18 bases separated the two germline ends. This CDR3 is built from 18 residues. The CDR3 protein is CASSQEKIDGGVNYGYTF. The CDR3 DNA reads TGCGCCAGCAGCCAAGAAAAAATAGACGGGGGCGTTAACTATGGCTACACCTTC.